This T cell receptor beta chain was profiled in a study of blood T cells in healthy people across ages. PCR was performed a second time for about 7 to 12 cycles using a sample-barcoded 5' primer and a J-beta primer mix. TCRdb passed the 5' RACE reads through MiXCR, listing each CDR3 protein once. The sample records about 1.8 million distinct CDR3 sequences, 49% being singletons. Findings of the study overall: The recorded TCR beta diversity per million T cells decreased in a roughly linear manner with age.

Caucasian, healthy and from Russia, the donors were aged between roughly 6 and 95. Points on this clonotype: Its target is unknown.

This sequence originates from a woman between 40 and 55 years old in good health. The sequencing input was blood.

CDR3 residues: CASRNRGASYEQYF. The CDR3 coding sequence is TGTGCCAGCCGAAACCGGGGTGCTTCCTACGAGCAGTACTTC. The V gene is TRBV6-5, the J gene TRBJ2-7; weak D call: TRBD2 (5 bases). CDR1 is MNHEY, CDR2 SVGAGI, per germline. This CDR3 comprises 14 residues. V was shortened by 8 bases and J by 1 base, with 15 bases between the two germline ends.